The 14 T cell receptor beta chains below come from one sample, sequenced in a study of T cells in narcolepsy. Measured with immunoSEQ multiplex PCR; TCRdb has only the in-frame clones, and not every one. Of approximately 31,000 clones listed, more than 80% are singletons. The sequencing input was CD45RA- memory CD4+ T cells from PBMCs. These receptors came from a human donor with narcolepsy.

The CDR3, as DNA: TGTGCCAGCAGTGGATTCGGGGTTGGGGAGCAGTACGTC. Protein sequence: CASSGFGVGEQYV. V gene TRBV2 combines with J gene TRBJ2-7; the D gene is possibly TRBD2 (5 bases). The CDR3 consists of 13 residues. Germline CDR1 is SNHLY and CDR2 is FYNNEI. The ends were cut back, 4 bases at V and 7 bases at J, with 14 bases in the middle.

The gene calls are TRBV9 and TRBJ2-3; 9 positions match TRBD2. Germline V gene data show CDR1 as SGDLS and CDR2 as YYNGEE. There are 15 residues in the CDR3. Unmatched junction bases numbered 0, after V lost 0 bases and J lost 1 base. The CDR3 DNA is TGTGCCAGCAGCGTAGGCGGGGGGGGCACAGATACGCAGTATTTT. Protein sequence: CASSVGGGGTDTQYF.

This sequence joins TRBV2 and TRBJ2-1; perhaps TRBD1 as D (6 bases). Trimming removed 0 bases from V and 7 bases from J, with 13 bases in between. Germline V gene data show CDR1 as SNHLY and CDR2 as FYNNEI. This CDR3 region has 15 residues. CDR3 bases: TGTGCCAGCAGTGAAGCCCTGGGCAGGGGAAATGAGCAGTTCTTC. Protein product: CASSEALGRGNEQFF. The full variable domain, in which reference TRBV2 and TRBJ2-1 provide the parts outside the CDR3, is EPEVTQTPSHQVTQMGQEVILRCVPISNHLYFYWYRQILGQKVEFLVSFYNNEISEKSEIFDDQFSVERPDGSNFTLKIRSTKLEDSAMYFCASSEALGRGNEQFFGPGTRLTVL.

This chain links TRBV5-6 with TRBJ1-6, with D hard to call. V dropped 0 bases and J dropped 7 bases, with 8 bases sitting between them. CDR1 is SGHDT and CDR2 is YYEEEE in the germline V gene. This CDR3 is built from 14 residues. This CDR3 reads CASSLGSVNSPLHF. In nucleotides, the CDR3 is TGTGCCAGCAGCTTGGGCAGCGTAAATTCACCCCTCCACTTT.

This chain joins TRBV7-2 and TRBJ2-1, with 13 bases aligning to TRBD2. J gave up 5 bases and V 5 bases, and 6 bases lay outside the gene matches. The length of the CDR3 is 16 residues. In germline, CDR1 is SGHTA, CDR2 FQGNSA. The CDR3 protein is CASSREGLAGHNEQFF. In DNA form, the CDR3 reads TGTGCCAGCAGCCGGGAGGGACTAGCGGGGCACAATGAGCAGTTCTTC.

This chain joins TRBV6-1 and TRBJ2-5; D is tentatively TRBD1 or TRBD2 (5 bases each). CDR1 is MNHNS, CDR2 SASEGT, per germline. V was shortened by 5 bases and J by 2 bases, with 12 bases between the two germline ends. This CDR3 is 14 amino acids long. CDR3 sequence (DNA): TGTGCCAGCAGTTATGGGACGGCTCAAGAGACCCAGTACTTC. Encoded protein: CASSYGTAQETQYF.

V usage is TRBV7-2 and J usage is TRBJ1-5, with D perhaps TRBD1 (6 bases). The CDR3 loop spans 18 amino acids. V was cut by 4 bases and J by 9 bases, with 28 bases left in between. Germline V gene data show CDR1 as SGHTA and CDR2 as FQGNSA. The CDR3 nucleotides are TGTGCCAGCAGCTATAGCTCCCTCGTGGGGGGCCCCGGCGGGCCCCAGCATTTT. Its protein product is CASSYSSLVGGPGGPQHF.

Only one count was recorded for this clone. The chain carries TRBV6-6 and TRBJ1-1; D uncertain. This CDR3 has 11 amino acids. Trimming shortened V by 5 bases and J by 2 bases, and 3 bases separated the two germline ends. Germline values: CDR1 MNHNY, CDR2 SVGAGI (reference sequence). Here the CDR3 reads CASSPNTEAFF. The DNA of the CDR3 is TGTGCCAGCAGTCCCAACACTGAAGCTTTCTTT.

The chain employs TRBV7-6 and TRBJ2-3; D may be TRBD1 or TRBD2 (5 bases each). V was clipped by 4 bases and J by 2 bases, with 13 bases between them. Per the germline V gene, CDR1 is SGHVS and CDR2 is FNYEAQ. CDR3 length: 15 amino acids. CDR3 in DNA: TGTGCCAGCAGCTCCGGGACGGCGATCACAGATACGCAGTATTTT. This codes for CASSSGTAITDTQYF.

This chain connects TRBV12-5 to TRBJ2-5; 9 bases are shared with TRBD1. Germline lookup yields CDR1 LGHNT and CDR2 FRNRAP. The V segment lost 1 base and the J segment 4 bases; nucleotides outside the gene matches: 7. This CDR3 is 16 amino acids long. In DNA, the CDR3 is TGTGCTAGTGGTTTGGGAGGACAGGGGAAGGCAGAGACCCAGTACTTC. This translates into CASGLGGQGKAETQYF.

V is TRBV7-8 and J is TRBJ1-3; possible D gene TRBD1, 5 bases. The CDR3 is 16 residues long. Germline V gene sequence: CDR1 SGHVS, CDR2 FQNEAQ. V gave up 5 bases and J gave up 0 bases, with 14 bases separating them. CDR3 nucleotides: TGTGCCAGCAGCCCAGAGACAGCTAGCTCTGGAAACACCATATATTTT. It codes for CASSPETASSGNTIYF. Based on the CDR3 plus reference TRBV7-8 and TRBJ1-3, the full variable domain is GAGVSQSPRYKVAKRGQDVALRCDPISGHVSLFWYQQALGQGPEFLTYFQNEAQLDKSGLPSDRFFAERPEGSVSTLKIQRTQQEDSAVYLCASSPETASSGNTIYFGEGSWLTVV.

The genes are TRBV28 and TRBJ1-2; 7 nucleotides match TRBD1. Trimming took 3 bases from V and 4 from J; bases not matched to a gene: 5. From germline, CDR1 is MDHEN and CDR2 SYDVKM. CDR3 length: 14 amino acids. The CDR3 nucleotides are TGTGCCAGCAGTTTGGCGGGGGACAGCTATGGCTACACCTTC. This translates into CASSLAGDSYGYTF.

This clone was recorded a few times. The rearrangement links TRBV7-2 to TRBJ1-2; maybe TRBD1 (5 bases). Between the trimmed V and J ends, which lost 5 bases and 8 bases, there was a span of 18 bases. The CDR3 contains 14 residues. Per the germline V gene, CDR1 is SGHTA and CDR2 is FQGNSA. CDR3 amino acids: CASSRGVGERGYTF. The CDR3 coding sequence is TGTGCCAGCAGCCGGGGGGTAGGAGAACGGGGCTACACCTTC.

This clone was detected only a few times. The V gene is TRBV4-2, the J gene TRBJ2-3; D ambiguous. CDR1 and CDR2 (germline): LGHNA, YNFKEQ. Between the trimmed V and J ends, which lost 4 bases and 2 bases, there was a span of 7 bases. The CDR3 spans 13 residues. For the CDR3, the DNA is TGTGCCAGCAGCCTCGGCAACACAGATACGCAGTATTTT. It encodes CASSLGNTDTQYF.